This is a list of T cell receptor beta chains from one sample in a study of T cells in Graves' hyperthyroidism and ophthalmopathy. From the multiplex PCR reads, TCRdb called clonotypes with MiXCR, one entry per CDR3 protein. The repertoire holds around 700,000 distinct CDR3 sequences, with about a third as singletons. Material: blood. All receptors come from a woman aged 35 to 49 with Graves' hyperthyroidism. Both conserved end residues are part of each CDR3. The order of the fields is clone size, V gene, J gene, D gene, CDR3 DNA, CDR3 protein. A D gene is named only where the DNA matches it firmly. Only some rows state a clone size, as once, few, many or a class for expanded clones.

size: -; V: TRBV7-9; J: TRBJ1-2; D: -; DNA: TGTGCCAGCAGCTCCAGGGAGCCCTATGGCTACACCTTC; CDR3: CASSSREPYGYTF
size: -; V: TRBV10-3; J: TRBJ1-2; D: -; DNA: TGTGCCAGCAGGACCGGGAGAACTACCTATGGCTACACCTTC; CDR3: CASRTGRTTYGYTF
size: few; V: TRBV7-8; J: TRBJ1-5; D: TRBD1; DNA: TGTGCCAGCAGTGAGGCCAGGACTCGGGACAGCTCTCTTATGTTATATCAGCCCCAGCATTTT; CDR3: CASSEARTRDSSLMLYQPQHF
size: -; V: TRBV11-2; J: TRBJ1-6; D: -; DNA: TGTGCCAGCAGCTTATTAGGAGGGGTAGATTCACCCCTCCACTTT; CDR3: CASSLLGGVDSPLHF
size: many; V: TRBV6-5; J: TRBJ1-5; D: -; DNA: TGTGCCAGCAGCAGAGGGGTGAAGAGCAATCAGCCCCAGCATTTT; CDR3: CASSRGVKSNQPQHF
size: many; V: TRBV15; J: TRBJ1-1; D: -; DNA: TGTGCCACCAGCAGTTTTTTCCAGGGAGGGAGGAACACTGAAGCTTTCTTT; CDR3: CATSSFFQGGRNTEAFF
size: -; V: TRBV10-3; J: TRBJ1-6; D: -; DNA: TGTGCCAGCAGTTTAGGATCAAGGGCCGGAGTGGGTTCACCCCTCCACTTT; CDR3: CASSLGSRAGVGSPLHF
size: few; V: TRBV25-1; J: TRBJ1-4; D: TRBD1; DNA: TGTGCCAGCAGTGAGTGGGCGACAGGGACTAATGAAAAACTGTTTTTT; CDR3: CASSEWATGTNEKLFF
size: many; V: TRBV12-3/TRBV12-4; J: TRBJ1-5; D: -; DNA: TGTGCCAGCAGCCATCCTGGGGGAAATCAGCCCCAGCATTTT; CDR3: CASSHPGGNQPQHF
size: many; V: TRBV20-1; J: TRBJ2-5; D: -; DNA: TGCAGTGCTAGAGGGCCTAGCCAAAAAGAGACCCAGTACTTC; CDR3: CSARGPSQKETQYF
size: few; V: TRBV5-1; J: TRBJ2-7; D: -; DNA: TGCGCCAGCAGCTTGAACGAGTACGAGCAGTACTTC; CDR3: CASSLNEYEQYF
size: -; V: TRBV14; J: TRBJ1-1; D: -; DNA: TGTGCCAGCAGCCAAGAAGTTGGCGGGAACACTGAAGCTTTCTTT; CDR3: CASSQEVGGNTEAFF
size: many; V: TRBV7-2; J: TRBJ2-7; D: -; DNA: TGTGCCAGCAGGACGACAGGAGTCACCTACGAGCAGTACTTC; CDR3: CASRTTGVTYEQYF
size: -; V: TRBV20-1; J: TRBJ2-7; D: -; DNA: TGCAGTGCCCTGGCCCTATACGAGCAGTACTTC; CDR3: CSALALYEQYF
size: few; V: TRBV29-1; J: TRBJ1-2; D: TRBD1; DNA: TGCAGCGTTGAGCAGACAGGGGGCACCTATGGCTACACCTTC; CDR3: CSVEQTGGTYGYTF
size: -; V: TRBV7-2; J: TRBJ1-2; D: TRBD1; DNA: TGTGCCAGCAGCTTCAAACAGGGGCATAAGAACTATGGCTACACCTTC; CDR3: CASSFKQGHKNYGYTF
size: many; V: TRBV7-9; J: TRBJ2-5; D: TRBD1; DNA: TGTGCCAGCAGCATAACAGGGGGGAAGACCCAGTACTTC; CDR3: CASSITGGKTQYF
size: many; V: TRBV7-2; J: TRBJ2-7; D: TRBD2; DNA: TGTGCCAGCACCCTTCTAGCGGGAAGTGCGTACGAGCAGTACTTC; CDR3: CASTLLAGSAYEQYF
size: once; V: TRBV12-3/TRBV12-4; J: TRBJ1-2; D: -; DNA: TGTGCCAGCAGTTTATCCACCTATGGCTGCACCTTC; CDR3: CASSLSTYGCTF
size: -; V: TRBV20-1; J: TRBJ1-2; D: -; DNA: TGCAGTGCTACGCCAGGGGATGGCTACACCTTC; CDR3: CSATPGDGYTF